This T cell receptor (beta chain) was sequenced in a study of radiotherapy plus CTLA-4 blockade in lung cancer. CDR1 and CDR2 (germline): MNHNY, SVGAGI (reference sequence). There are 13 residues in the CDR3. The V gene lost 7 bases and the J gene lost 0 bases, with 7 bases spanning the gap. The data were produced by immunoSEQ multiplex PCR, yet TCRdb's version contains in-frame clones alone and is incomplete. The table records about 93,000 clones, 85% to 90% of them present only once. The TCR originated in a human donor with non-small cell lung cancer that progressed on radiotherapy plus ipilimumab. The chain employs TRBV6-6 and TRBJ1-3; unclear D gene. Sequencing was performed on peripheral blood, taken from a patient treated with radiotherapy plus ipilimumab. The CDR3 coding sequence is TGTGCCAGCATAAGGGACTCTGGAAACACCATATATTTT. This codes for CASIRDSGNTIYF.